The T cell receptor beta chain under discussion was sequenced for a study of cytotoxic CD8 clonotypes in ibrutinib-treated CLL. Broader study findings: Private clonotypes, not public ones, expanded at ibrutinib response. Baseline levels of clonality went above those of age-matched healthy donors and moved with circulating CD8+ T-cell counts.

As regards this clone: Its antigen remains unidentified.

V was pared by 6 bases and J by 5 bases, with 18 bases between. This CDR3 has 14 amino acids. Germline CDR1 SGHRS, CDR2 YFSETQ. Some clones are missing from TCRdb's copy, which holds only in-frame ones; the method was immunoSEQ multiplex PCR. The repertoire holds over 250,000 clones, with 60% to 80% as singletons. Genomic DNA (roughly 2.2 micrograms) was obtained from cryopreserved PBMCs for construction of TCR beta libraries. The chain uses TRBV5-1 and TRBJ2-7, with no clear D. Specimen: PBMCs, collected at disease progression, from a patient treated with ibrutinib. This clonotype originated in a human donor with chronic lymphocytic leukemia. The CDR3 protein is CASTRHENANEQYF. CDR3 nucleotide sequence: TGCGCCAGCACCCGGCATGAGAACGCGAACGAGCAGTACTTC.